Below, 30 T cell receptor beta chains from the same sample are listed, as sequenced in a study of T cell responses to AZD1222 COVID-19 vaccine. Libraries were prepared by immunoSEQ multiplex PCR; TCRdb keeps only in-frame clonotypes and omits some of them. The data contain roughly 99,000 clones, approximately 86% of them seen just once; the ten biggest clones take up 3.5% to 4.5%. The source material was peripheral blood, sampled on day 0 of AZD1222 vaccination. These receptor sequences come from an adult in good health.

This clone was recorded a few times. V and J are TRBV30 and TRBJ2-5; unclear D gene. The CDR3 is 13 residues long. CDR1 and CDR2 from the germline V gene are GTSNPN and SVGIG (reference sequence). V dropped 0 bases and J dropped 5 bases, with 10 bases sitting between them. CDR3 DNA sequence: TGTGCCTGGAGTGTCCGTCAGGACGAGACCCAGTACTTC. As protein: CAWSVRQDETQYF.

The chain combines TRBV11-3 with TRBJ1-3; the match to TRBD1 covers 7 bases. The CDR3 contains 14 residues. Trimming cost V 4 bases and J 0 bases; bases outside gene matches: 0. The germline V gene encodes CDR1 SGHNT and CDR2 YENEEA. Here the CDR3 reads CASSSGGSGNTIYF. In nucleotides, the CDR3 is TGTGCCAGCAGCTCAGGGGGCTCTGGAAACACCATATATTTT.

The J gene is TRBJ1-6, the V gene TRBV5-1; D not certain. Trimming left V 3 bases short and J 10 bases short, with 11 bases between. The CDR3 runs 13 residues. The germline CDR1 and CDR2 sequences are SGHRS and YFSETQ. CDR3 bases: TGCGCCAGCAGCTGGGAAGCGGGGTCACCCCTCCACTTT. It encodes CASSWEAGSPLHF.

The chain uses TRBV19 and TRBJ1-3; D uncertain. Germline V gene data show CDR1 as LNHDA and CDR2 as SQIVND (reference sequence). Trimming left V 5 bases short and J 0 bases short, with 8 bases between. The CDR3 contains 14 residues. The DNA of the CDR3 is TGTGCCAGTAGTTCCGGTGCCTCTGGAAACACCATATATTTT. It yields the protein CASSSGASGNTIYF.

The chain has TRBV12-3 or TRBV12-4 and TRBJ1-2; no reliable D call. CDR3 length: 12 amino acids. V dropped 5 bases and J dropped 6 bases, with 10 bases sitting between them. CDR3 sequence (DNA): TGTGCCAGCAGTCAGAGTCGAAATGGCTACACCTTC. It specifies CASSQSRNGYTF.

The V gene is TRBV15, the J gene TRBJ2-6; D is uncertain. Trimming cost V 5 bases and J 0 bases, with 11 bases left between them. Germline-derived CDR1 and CDR2 are LNHNV and YYDKDF (reference sequence). CDR3 length: 16 residues. The CDR3 DNA reads TGTGCCACCAGCGATAAGTCCAGCTCTGGGGCCAACGTCCTGACTTTC. Translation gives CATSDKSSSGANVLTF.

This chain connects TRBV7-2 to TRBJ1-1; D ambiguous. This CDR3 is 13 amino acids long. The germline CDR1 and CDR2 sequences are SGHTA and FQGNSA. Trimming removed 5 bases from V and 1 base from J, with 8 bases in between. CDR3 in DNA: TGTGCCAGCAGCCAGTGGGGGAACACTGAAGCTTTCTTT. It is translated as CASSQWGNTEAFF.

V and J are TRBV9 and TRBJ2-3; D is possibly TRBD2 (5 bases). Trimming took off 4 bases at V and 1 base at J, with 10 bases between the two ends. The CDR3 is made up of 14 amino acids. Germline V lookup: CDR1 SGDLS, CDR2 YYNGEE. In DNA form, the CDR3 reads TGTGCCAGCAGCCCGAAACTAGGCACAGATACGCAGTATTTT. Encoded protein: CASSPKLGTDTQYF.

Only one count was recorded for this clone. This chain joins TRBV6-5 and TRBJ1-1; D ambiguous. Trimming cost V 8 bases and J 0 bases, with 10 bases left between them. This CDR3 is built from 13 residues. Germline V gene sequence: CDR1 MNHEY, CDR2 SVGAGI. Here the CDR3 reads CASGFKLNTEAFF. In DNA, the CDR3 is TGTGCCAGCGGTTTTAAACTGAACACTGAAGCTTTCTTT.

The chain joins TRBV28 to TRBJ2-1; 7 bases line up with TRBD2. V lost 4 bases, J lost 4 bases, and 7 bases stayed unmatched. Germline loops: CDR1 MDHEN, CDR2 SYDVKM. The length of the CDR3 is 15 residues. CDR3 sequence: CASSYRRTSYNEQFF. The CDR3 region has the DNA TGTGCCAGCAGTTACCGCCGGACTAGTTACAATGAGCAGTTCTTC.

J is TRBJ1-4 and V is TRBV6-5, with 9 nucleotides matching TRBD1. This CDR3 has 14 amino acids. Germline CDR1 reads MNHEY; CDR2 reads SVGAGI. The V gene end was trimmed by 9 bases and the J gene end by 8 bases; junction bases not matched to a gene: 10. CDR3 loop: CASPKQGAKEKLFF. CDR3 coding DNA: TGTGCCAGTCCGAAACAGGGGGCGAAGGAAAAACTGTTTTTT.

The chain links TRBV3-1 (or the pseudogene TRBV3-2) to TRBJ1-4; the D gene is possibly TRBD1 (5 bases). Trimming cost V 0 bases and J 5 bases, with 13 bases left between them. The CDR3 length is 16 residues. Germline lookup yields CDR1 LGHDT and CDR2 YNNKEL (reference sequence). The CDR3 DNA is TGTGCCAGCAGCCAAGATACCCGGGCAGGGAATGAAAAACTGTTTTTT. This encodes CASSQDTRAGNEKLFF.

The V and J genes are TRBV11-2 and TRBJ2-3; 14 nucleotides agree with TRBD2. The V gene's germline CDR1 is SGHAT and CDR2 FQNNGV. The CDR3 has 17 residues. V dropped 6 bases and J dropped 4; count of bases not matched to a gene: 9. This chain's CDR3 is CASSYTGTSGSSDTQYF. The CDR3 region has the DNA TGTGCCAGCAGTTATACCGGGACTAGCGGGAGCTCAGATACGCAGTATTTT.

This clone appeared once. The chain has TRBV2 and TRBJ1-2; 8 bases are a match to TRBD1. The CDR3 consists of 14 residues. The trim removed 6 bases at V and 4 bases at J, leaving 7 bases unmatched. From germline, CDR1 is SNHLY and CDR2 FYNNEI. The CDR3 DNA follows: TGTGCCAGCAGCCCCCGGGACAGGCCCTATGGCTACACCTTC. Translated, it gives CASSPRDRPYGYTF.

This rearrangement joins TRBV7-9 to TRBJ2-1; TRBD2 matches at 7 bases. V was pared by 5 bases and J by 3 bases, with 7 bases of the junction left unmatched. The CDR3 sequence is 15 residues long. Germline values: CDR1 SEHNR, CDR2 FQNEAQ (reference sequence). The CDR3 region has the DNA TGTGCCAGCAGCCAGCGGGGAGGGGTCTACAATGAGCAGTTCTTC. Protein: CASSQRGGVYNEQFF.

The genes are TRBV28 and TRBJ2-2; D possibly uses TRBD1 or TRBD2 (5 bases each). The CDR3 has 14 amino acids. V gave up 3 bases and J gave up 7 bases, with 12 bases separating them. Germline V lookup: CDR1 MDHEN, CDR2 SYDVKM. CDR3 nucleotides: TGTGCCAGCAGTTTTGAGCTGGGGGACGGGGAGCTGTTTTTT. This sequence encodes CASSFELGDGELFF.

The rearrangement links TRBV7-9 to TRBJ1-2; TRBD1 matches 7 bases. The J segment lost 3 bases and the V segment lost 4 bases, leaving 14 bases of the junction unmatched. Germline loops: CDR1 SEHNR, CDR2 FQNEAQ (reference sequence). The CDR3 runs 17 residues. The CDR3 region is CASSSAAGGALDYGYTF. The CDR3 DNA sequence: TGTGCCAGCAGCTCGGCGGCAGGGGGAGCTTTGGACTATGGCTACACCTTC.

The chain has TRBV7-2 and TRBJ1-5; D is ambiguous. Trimming removed 2 bases from V and 2 bases from J, with 10 bases in between. Germline values: CDR1 SGHTA, CDR2 FQGNSA. CDR3 length equals 15 residues. The chain's CDR3 is CASSLMASGNQPQHF. The CDR3 DNA is TGTGCCAGCAGCTTAATGGCCTCCGGCAATCAGCCCCAGCATTTT.

This clone was detected once. J is TRBJ2-7 and V is TRBV28; weak D call: TRBD2 (7 bases). The V gene's germline CDR1 is MDHEN and CDR2 SYDVKM. The CDR3 totals 14 residues. Trimming took off 6 bases at V and 2 bases at J, with 14 bases between the two ends. The CDR3 nucleotides read TGTGCCAGCAGCCTACAGGGAGGGGCCTACGAGCAGTACTTC. Protein product: CASSLQGGAYEQYF. The variable domain in full, with the rest retrieved from reference TRBV28 and TRBJ2-7, is DVKVTQSSRYLVKRTGEKVFLECVQDMDHENMFWYRQDPGLGLRLIYFSYDVKMKEKGDIPEGYSVSREKKERFSLILESASTNQTSMYLCASSLQGGAYEQYFGPGTRLTVT.

V usage is TRBV7-3 and J usage is TRBJ2-3; 7 positions match TRBD2. CDR1 SGHTA and CDR2 FQGTGA come from the germline V gene. The CDR3 has 13 residues. With 2 bases clipped from V and 5 bases from J, the junction kept 1 base outside the gene matches. CDR3 protein: CASSLGGEDTQYF. The CDR3, as DNA: TGTGCCAGCAGCTTAGGGGGGGAAGATACGCAGTATTTT.

The CDR3 here is CAISETGSNYGYTF. In nucleotides, the CDR3 is TGTGCCATCAGCGAGACAGGTTCTAACTATGGCTACACCTTC. V gene TRBV10-3 combines with J gene TRBJ1-2, with a tentative D call TRBD1 (6 bases). V lost 6 bases, J lost 0 bases, and 11 bases lay in between. This CDR3 region has 14 residues. Germline V gene data show CDR1 as ENHRY and CDR2 as SYGVKD.

CDR3 loop: CASSVATAQETQYF. CDR3 bases: TGTGCCAGCAGCGTAGCTACAGCTCAAGAGACCCAGTACTTC. The J gene is TRBJ2-5, the V gene TRBV9; unclear D gene. CDR1 SGDLS and CDR2 YYNGEE come from the germline V gene. This CDR3 has 14 residues. The germline V and J ends were trimmed by 0 bases and 2 bases, with 8 bases remaining between them. The entire variable domain, with the rest obtained from reference TRBV9 and TRBJ2-5, is as follows: DSGVTQTPKHLITATGQRVTLRCSPRSGDLSVYWYQQSLDQGLQFLIQYYNGEERAKGNILERFSAQQFPDLHSELNLSSLELGDSALYFCASSVATAQETQYFGPGTRLLVL.

The chain uses TRBV5-4 and TRBJ2-3; D may be TRBD2 (5 bases). The CDR3 contains 15 residues. The germline V gene encodes CDR1 SGHNT and CDR2 YYREEE (reference sequence). Trimming stripped 4 bases from V and 1 base from J, with 13 bases between. The CDR3 loop reads CASSPAEARTDTQYF. Written as DNA, the CDR3 is TGTGCCAGCAGCCCCGCGGAGGCACGCACAGATACGCAGTATTTT.

V is TRBV2 and J is TRBJ1-6; tentative D call: TRBD1 (6 bases). Deletions cut 6 bases from V and 5 bases from J, with 11 bases between. CDR1 is SNHLY, CDR2 FYNNEI, per germline. The CDR3 totals 14 residues. The CDR3 loop is CASSPTGNNSPLHF. CDR3 DNA: TGTGCCAGCAGCCCGACAGGAAATAATTCACCCCTCCACTTT.

In its sample, this clone was seen a few times. The V and J genes are TRBV4-1 and TRBJ2-2; D is unclear. The CDR3 runs to 14 residues. Germline CDR1 and CDR2: MGHRA and YSYEKL. The V gene lost 5 bases and the J gene lost 0 bases, with 7 bases spanning the gap. CDR3 DNA sequence: TGCGCCAGCAGCGGGCAGACGAACACCGGGGAGCTGTTTTTT. It is translated as CASSGQTNTGELFF.

In its sample, this clone was seen a few times. The chain is built from TRBV15 and TRBJ2-1; 11 nucleotides line up with TRBD1. Per the germline V gene, CDR1 is LNHNV and CDR2 is YYDKDF (reference sequence). The CDR3 has 17 amino acids. Trimming at V came to 0 bases and at J to 8 bases, leaving 9 bases not matched to a gene. The CDR3 DNA reads as TGTGCCACCAGCAGAGAGGGAGGAGGGACAGGGGGGGATGAGCAGTTCTTC. Translated: CATSREGGGTGGDEQFF.

The V and J genes are TRBV30 and TRBJ1-3, with D possibly matching TRBD1 (5 bases). The germline V and J ends were trimmed by 4 bases and 1 base, with 8 bases remaining between them. CDR3 length equals 13 residues. The germline V gene encodes CDR1 GTSNPN and CDR2 SVGIG (reference sequence). The CDR3 region is CAWTEGSGNTIYF. CDR3 sequence (DNA): TGTGCCTGGACAGAGGGGTCTGGAAACACCATATATTTT.

V and J are TRBV4-2 and TRBJ1-6; D is unresolved. There are 17 residues in the CDR3. Trimming took off 0 bases at V and 8 bases at J, with 17 bases between the two ends. Germline V gene data show CDR1 as LGHNA and CDR2 as YNFKEQ. In nucleotides, the CDR3 is TGTGCCAGCAGCCAAGATTGGCGGGCCACAAATGATTCACCCCTCCACTTT. Translation gives CASSQDWRATNDSPLHF.

The chain couples TRBV2 to TRBJ1-2; the match to TRBD1 covers 9 bases. The CDR3 spans 18 residues. The trim removed 7 bases at V and 2 bases at J, leaving 17 bases unmatched. Germline-derived CDR1 and CDR2 are SNHLY and FYNNEI. DNA for the CDR3: TGTGCCAGCACCGGAGGCCCGACAGGGGGAGTAGGGAACTATGGCTACACCTTC. This sequence encodes CASTGGPTGGVGNYGYTF.

The chain couples TRBV7-9 to TRBJ2-7, with a tentative D call TRBD1 (6 bases). Trimming pared 7 bases from V and 5 bases from J, leaving 18 bases between. The CDR3 is made up of 14 amino acids. Germline-derived CDR1 and CDR2 are SEHNR and FQNEAQ (reference sequence). CDR3 bases: TGTGCCAGCACCGCTGGGCAGGGGCTCGACGAGCAGTACTTC. Amino acids: CASTAGQGLDEQYF. Looking up the rest from reference TRBV7-9 and TRBJ2-7 gives the full variable domain: DTGVSQNPRHKITKRGQNVTFRCDPISEHNRLYWYRQTLGQGPEFLTYFQNEAQLEKSRLLSDRFSAERPKGSFSTLEIQRTEQGDSAMYLCASTAGQGLDEQYFGPGTRLTVT.